The sequence of this TCR beta chain was determined in a study of Graves' ophthalmopathy and Graves' hyperthyroidism. The overall study: Peripheral blood sampling preceded any treatment and occurred at initial diagnosis.

V lost 0 bases and J lost 2; bases outside the gene matches: 5. The V gene's germline CDR1 is LNHNV and CDR2 YYDKDF (reference sequence). The CDR3 covers 17 residues. Study-wide points: The study's model predicted ophthalmopathy progression at about 68% sensitivity and about 72% specificity. A majority of expanded thyroid clonotypes exceeding 0.001 frequency were likewise present in blood.

A remark on this clonotype: The antigen is undetermined.

Certain patients, namely those with other autoimmune diseases, uncontrolled infections, pregnancy or lactation, were excluded. From RNA, the CDR3 regions of TCR beta chains were amplified and sequenced. Following a first-round RT-PCR that used HTBI primers, a second-round multiplex PCR was carried out. MiXCR, run by TCRdb on the multiplex PCR reads, gives a single entry per CDR3 protein. Of over 650,000 distinct CDR3 sequences detected, just over 40% appear once; the ten largest clones hold roughly 3%. The rearrangement uses TRBV15 and TRBJ1-5, with 9 positions matching TRBD1. The material sequenced was peripheral blood. This TCR was recovered from an adult man with Graves' ophthalmopathy. CDR3 amino acids: CATSRDTGGAGNQPQHF. The DNA for the CDR3 is TGTGCCACCAGCAGAGATACAGGGGGCGCGGGCAATCAGCCCCAGCATTTT. The entire variable domain, with the rest obtained from reference TRBV15 and TRBJ1-5, is as follows: DAMVIQNPRYQVTQFGKPVTLSCSQTLNHNVMYWYQQKSSQAPKLLFHYYDKDFNNEADTPDNFQSRRPNTSFCFLDIRSPGLGDTAMYLCATSRDTGGAGNQPQHFGDGTRLSIL.